This T cell receptor beta chain is from a study of blood T cell repertoires in COVID-19. Whole-study context: Researchers got acute and convalescent COVID-19 samples from the United States, Italy and Spain. The analysed material was cDNA or gDNA that came from T cells, B-cell-depleted T cells, or PBMCs.

Authors' data handling: Reference gene primers were amplified, and this amplification served to estimate nucleated cell counts. This table comes from immunoSEQ multiplex PCR, and its TCRdb copy is limited to in-frame clones, with some not included. D and trimming come from the DNA, and the V and J calls and clone size come from that table. Here the sample spans about 190,000 clones, around 80% being singletons. The CDR3 is made up of 15 amino acids. In germline, CDR1 is SGHTA, CDR2 FQGNSA. The V and J ends lost 5 bases and 2 bases, in that order; junction bases with no gene match: 6. The TCR was taken from a man aged 45-60 years who had recovered from COVID-19. The V gene is TRBV7-2, the J gene TRBJ2-7, with TRBD2 matching over 10 bases. The sequenced sample consisted of peripheral blood. Here the CDR3 DNA reads TGTGCCAGCAGCCAGGGGACTAGCGTCGCCTACGAGCAGTACTTC. This encodes CASSQGTSVAYEQYF.